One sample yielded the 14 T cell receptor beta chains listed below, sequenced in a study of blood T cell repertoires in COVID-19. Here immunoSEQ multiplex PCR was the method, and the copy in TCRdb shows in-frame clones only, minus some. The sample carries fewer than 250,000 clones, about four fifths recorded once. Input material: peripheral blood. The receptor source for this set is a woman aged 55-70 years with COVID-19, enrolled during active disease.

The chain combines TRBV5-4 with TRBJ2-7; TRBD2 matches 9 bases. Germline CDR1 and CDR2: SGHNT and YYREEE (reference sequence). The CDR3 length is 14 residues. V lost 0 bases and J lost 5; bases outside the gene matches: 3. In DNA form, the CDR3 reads TGTGCCAGCAGCTTGGGAGGGACTAGCAACGAGCAGTACTTC. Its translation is CASSLGGTSNEQYF.

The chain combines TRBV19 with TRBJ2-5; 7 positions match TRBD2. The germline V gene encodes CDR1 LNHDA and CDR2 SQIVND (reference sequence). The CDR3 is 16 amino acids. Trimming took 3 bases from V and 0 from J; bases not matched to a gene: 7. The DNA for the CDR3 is TGTGCCAGTAGTATGGTCCGGGGACTATACCAAGAGACCCAGTACTTC. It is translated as CASSMVRGLYQETQYF.

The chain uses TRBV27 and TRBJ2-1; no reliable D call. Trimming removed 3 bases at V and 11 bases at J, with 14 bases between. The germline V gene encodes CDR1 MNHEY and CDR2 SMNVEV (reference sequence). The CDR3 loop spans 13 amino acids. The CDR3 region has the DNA TGTGCCAGCAGTTTCAGCCAGCCTAGGAAGCAGTTCTTC. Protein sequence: CASSFSQPRKQFF.

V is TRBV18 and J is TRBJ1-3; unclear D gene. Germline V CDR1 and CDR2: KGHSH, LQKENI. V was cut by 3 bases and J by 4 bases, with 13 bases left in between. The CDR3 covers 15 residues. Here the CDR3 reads CASSPRGLRGNTIYF. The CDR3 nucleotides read TGTGCCAGCTCACCGCGAGGTCTAAGGGGAAACACCATATATTTT.

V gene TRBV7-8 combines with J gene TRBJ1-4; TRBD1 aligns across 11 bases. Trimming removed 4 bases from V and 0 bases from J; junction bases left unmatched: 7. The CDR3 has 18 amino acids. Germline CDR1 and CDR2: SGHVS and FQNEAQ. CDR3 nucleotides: TGTGCCAGCAGCTGGGTGGGACAGGGGGTCGCAACTAATGAAAAACTGTTTTTT. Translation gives CASSWVGQGVATNEKLFF.

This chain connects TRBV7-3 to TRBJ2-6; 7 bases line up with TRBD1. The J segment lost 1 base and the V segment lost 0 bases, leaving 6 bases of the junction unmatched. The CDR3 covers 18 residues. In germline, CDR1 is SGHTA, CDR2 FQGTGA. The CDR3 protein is CASSLTGTVRSGANVLTF. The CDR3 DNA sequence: TGTGCCAGCAGCTTAACAGGGACAGTAAGATCTGGGGCCAACGTCCTGACTTTC.

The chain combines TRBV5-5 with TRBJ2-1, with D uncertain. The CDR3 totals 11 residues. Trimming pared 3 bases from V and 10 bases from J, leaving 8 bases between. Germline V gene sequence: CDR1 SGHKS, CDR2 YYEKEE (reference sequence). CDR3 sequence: CASSSISEQFF. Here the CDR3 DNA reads TGTGCCAGCAGCTCCATTTCCGAGCAGTTCTTC.

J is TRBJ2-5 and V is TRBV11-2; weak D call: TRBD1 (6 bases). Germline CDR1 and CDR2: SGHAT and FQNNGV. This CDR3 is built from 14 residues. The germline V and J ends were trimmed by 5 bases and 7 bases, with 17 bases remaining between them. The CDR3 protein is CASSGGTGFGTQYF. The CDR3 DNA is TGTGCCAGCAGCGGCGGAACAGGGTTCGGGACCCAGTACTTC.

CDR3 protein: CASSAAEGALGNTIYF. As DNA, the CDR3 is TGCGCCAGCAGCGCGGCAGAGGGGGCGCTTGGAAACACCATATATTTT. The gene calls are TRBV5-1 and TRBJ1-3; 7 bases match TRBD1. The CDR3 extends over 16 amino acids. Unmatched junction bases numbered 10, after V lost 4 bases and J lost 3 bases. CDR1 SGHRS and CDR2 YFSETQ come from the germline V gene.

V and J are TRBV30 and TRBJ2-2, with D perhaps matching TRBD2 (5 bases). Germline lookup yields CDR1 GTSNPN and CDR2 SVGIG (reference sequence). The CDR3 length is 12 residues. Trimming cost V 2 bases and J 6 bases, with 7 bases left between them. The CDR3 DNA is TGTGCCTGGAGTCCTAGCTCCGGGGAGCTGTTTTTT. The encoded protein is CAWSPSSGELFF.

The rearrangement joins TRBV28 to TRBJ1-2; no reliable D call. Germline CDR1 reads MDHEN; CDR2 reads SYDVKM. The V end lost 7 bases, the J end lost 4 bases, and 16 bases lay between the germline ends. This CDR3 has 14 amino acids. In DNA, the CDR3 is TGTGCCAGCATCAACCCCCGACCGGGCTATGGCTACACCTTC. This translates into CASINPRPGYGYTF.

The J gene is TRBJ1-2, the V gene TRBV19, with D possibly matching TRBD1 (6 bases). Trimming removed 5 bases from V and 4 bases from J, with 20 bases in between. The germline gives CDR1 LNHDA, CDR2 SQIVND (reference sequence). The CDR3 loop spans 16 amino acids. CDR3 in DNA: TGTGCCAGTAGTCTCCAGGAAAACTCAGGGGTCTATGGCTACACCTTC. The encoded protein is CASSLQENSGVYGYTF. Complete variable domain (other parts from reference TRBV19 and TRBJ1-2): DGGITQSPKYLFRKEGQNVTLSCEQNLNHDAMYWYRQDPGQGLRLIYYSQIVNDFQKGDIAEGYSVSREKKESFPLTVTSAQKNPTAFYLCASSLQENSGVYGYTFGSGTRLTVV.

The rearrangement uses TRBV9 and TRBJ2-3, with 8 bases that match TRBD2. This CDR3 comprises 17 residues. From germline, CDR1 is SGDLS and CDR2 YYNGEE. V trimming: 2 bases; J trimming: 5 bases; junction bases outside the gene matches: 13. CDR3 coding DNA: TGTGCCAGCAGCGTCCTTCGCGCGGGGGGCCCGGGAGATACGCAGTATTTT. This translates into CASSVLRAGGPGDTQYF.

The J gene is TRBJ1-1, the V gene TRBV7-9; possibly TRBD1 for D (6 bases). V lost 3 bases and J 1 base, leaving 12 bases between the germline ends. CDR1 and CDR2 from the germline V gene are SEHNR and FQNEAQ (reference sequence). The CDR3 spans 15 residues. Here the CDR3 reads CASSFKTGGNTEAFF. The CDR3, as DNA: TGTGCCAGCAGCTTTAAGACAGGCGGGAACACTGAAGCTTTCTTT.